Listed below are T cell receptor beta chains from one sample, sequenced in a study of shared clonotypes between healthy human individuals. Here immunoSEQ multiplex PCR was the method, and the copy in TCRdb shows in-frame clones only, minus some. Of about 2.3 million clones in the sample, approximately 90% were seen once. Sequences were obtained from naive CD4+ T cells from PBMCs. These receptors were obtained from a man aged 18 to 29 in good health. Some clones in this sample may be carry-over from other donors' samples. Both conserved end residues are part of each CDR3. D genes are given only for firm matches. Clone size, where shown, is once, few, many, or a class for clones that have expanded.

- | TRBJ2-5 | - | TRBV7-9 | TGTGCCAGCAGCTTCGTGTTTTTAGAGGGGGGAGAGACCCAGTACTTC | CASSFVFLEGGETQYF
once | TRBJ1-4 | - | TRBV18 | TGTGCCAGCTCACCAGGGAGAGGTGAAAAACTGTTTTTT | CASSPGRGEKLFF
once | TRBJ1-1 | - | TRBV18 | TGTGCCAGCTCACCCCAAGTTGGCAGGGCGGTCACTGAAGCTTTCTTT | CASSPQVGRAVTEAFF
- | TRBJ2-1 | TRBD2 | TRBV5-6 | TGTGCCAGCAGCTTGGGACTAGCGGGAGATTACAATGAGCAGTTCTTC | CASSLGLAGDYNEQFF
- | TRBJ2-3 | TRBD2 | TRBV28 | TGTGCCAGCAGTTTACCTAGCGGGGGCACAGATACGCAGTATTTT | CASSLPSGGTDTQYF
- | TRBJ1-4 | - | TRBV11-2 | TGTGCCAGCAGCGCGGACGGGGGAGAAAAACTGTTTTTT | CASSADGGEKLFF
- | TRBJ2-2 | TRBD1 | TRBV15 | TGTGCCACCAGAGGGGGACAGGGAGTGGCCGGGGAGCTGTTTTTT | CATRGGQGVAGELFF
few | TRBJ1-5 | - | TRBV29-1 | TGCAGCGTTTCGACAGATAGCAATCAGCCCCAGCATTTT | CSVSTDSNQPQHF
- | TRBJ2-7 | TRBD2 | TRBV4-3 | TGCGCCAGCAGCCAAGATCTTGGGGCTAGCGGGAGAAGCACCTACGAGCAGTACTTC | CASSQDLGASGRSTYEQYF
- | TRBJ1-2 | - | TRBV19 | TGTGCCAGTACCTCAAGCGGTCACCGCAATGGGGACTATGGCTACACCTTC | CASTSSGHRNGDYGYTF
- | TRBJ2-7 | - | TRBV28 | TGTGCCAGCAGTTTTGTGGGGGACTACGAGCAGTACTTC | CASSFVGDYEQYF
- | TRBJ1-1 | - | TRBV13 | TGTGCCAGCCTGACTGTACGGACTGAAGCTTTCTTT | CASLTVRTEAFF
- | TRBJ1-4 | TRBD1 | TRBV27 | TGTGCCAGCAGAAGGGGGCCAGGGTTGGCCAGTGGAGAAAAACTGTTTTTT | CASRRGPGLASGEKLFF
once | TRBJ1-1 | - | TRBV5-5 | TGTGCCAGCAGTTTACCGCCAGGGCGAGGTAGGGACACTGAAGCTTTCTTT | CASSLPPGRGRDTEAFF
once | TRBJ1-1 | - | TRBV5-8 | TGTGCCAGCAGCCGGGGGGCCAGAGCCTACTACACTGAAGCTTTCTTT | CASSRGARAYYTEAFF
- | TRBJ2-7 | - | TRBV30 | TGTGCCTGGACTCCAAGGACAACCTACGAGCAGTACTTC | CAWTPRTTYEQYF
- | TRBJ1-2 | - | TRBV28 | TGTGCCAGCAGTTTAGAGCGGGGTATCTTGGGCTACACCTTC | CASSLERGILGYTF
- | TRBJ1-3 | - | TRBV5-4 | TGTGCCAGCAGCTTGCCCACGTCAGGGCCTGGAAACACCATATATTTT | CASSLPTSGPGNTIYF
- | TRBJ2-2 | - | TRBV9 | TGTGCCAGCAGCGTTACCACAGGGCCCGGGGAGCTGTTTTTT | CASSVTTGPGELFF
- | TRBJ2-7 | - | TRBV25-1 | TGTGCCAGCAGGAGGGAAAGCTCCTACGAGCAGTACTTC | CASRRESSYEQYF
- | TRBJ2-7 | - | TRBV28 | TGTGCCAGCAGCCGCCCCCCAGCGGGCTACGAGCAGTACTTC | CASSRPPAGYEQYF
once | TRBJ2-1 | - | TRBV5-1 | TGCGCCAGCAGCTTGTCTAGAAACAATGAGCAGTTCTTC | CASSLSRNNEQFF
once | TRBJ2-5 | - | TRBV18 | TGTGCCAGCTCACCGAGTCTTGCGTATACTCAAGAGACCCAGTACTTC | CASSPSLAYTQETQYF
- | TRBJ2-2 | - | TRBV7-2 | TGTGCCAGCAGCTTACGGACAAGAGGGAACACCGGGGAGCTGTTTTTT | CASSLRTRGNTGELFF
- | TRBJ2-3 | - | TRBV5-4 | TGTGCCAGCAGCATCCCCACGGGAGACACAGATACGCAGTATTTT | CASSIPTGDTDTQYF
- | TRBJ1-1 | - | TRBV5-1 | TGCGCCAGCAGCGTGGACGGGTTAACTGAAGCTTTCTTT | CASSVDGLTEAFF
- | TRBJ2-7 | - | TRBV11-2 | TGTGCCAGCAGCTTATCGTCCCTTCTGCCTTACGAGCAGTACTTC | CASSLSSLLPYEQYF
- | TRBJ2-4 | - | TRBV5-4 | TGTGCCAGCAGCTTGCGGTATAGAGAAAACATTCAGTACTTC | CASSLRYRENIQYF
- | TRBJ1-4 | - | TRBV4-2 | TGTGCCAGCAGCCAGCGGGAGGGGAATGAAAAACTGTTTTTT | CASSQREGNEKLFF
- | TRBJ2-5 | TRBD2 | TRBV30 | TGTGCCTGGAGTGATCGACTAGCTGGGGGGGAGACCCAGTACTTC | CAWSDRLAGGETQYF
- | TRBJ2-7 | TRBD1 | TRBV18 | TGTGCCAGCTCACCTCCGGGACAGATCTACGAGCAGTACTTC | CASSPPGQIYEQYF
- | TRBJ2-7 | TRBD2 | TRBV5-6 | TGTGCCAGCAGCGGGAGGACTAGCGGCTCCTACGAGCAGTACTTC | CASSGRTSGSYEQYF
- | TRBJ2-1 | - | TRBV7-3 | TGTGCCAGCAGCTTACCCGGCGGAAGCTCCTACAATGAGCAGTTCTTC | CASSLPGGSSYNEQFF
- | TRBJ2-4 | - | TRBV11-2 | TGTGCCAGCAGCTTAGTGGGACTAGCCAAAAACATTCAGTACTTC | CASSLVGLAKNIQYF
- | TRBJ2-2 | - | TRBV5-1 | TGCGCCAGCAGTTGGGACGGAAACACCGGGGAGCTGTTTTTT | CASSWDGNTGELFF
- | TRBJ2-1 | - | TRBV5-5 | TGTGCCAGCAGCTTCGGGACCGGGGTCATCGAGGTCTTC | CASSFGTGVIEVF
- | TRBJ1-4 | TRBD1 | TRBV6-5 | TGTGCCAGCAGGGACAGGAGATCGGTCGAAAAACTGTTTTTT | CASRDRRSVEKLFF
- | TRBJ2-1 | TRBD2 | TRBV7-2 | TGTGCCAGCAGCTGGGCAGCGGGAGCGGGAGGTAATGAGCAGTTCTTC | CASSWAAGAGGNEQFF
- | TRBJ2-2 | - | TRBV18 | TGTGCCAGCTCACCAAGCATCACCGGGGAGCTGTTTTTT | CASSPSITGELFF
- | TRBJ2-1 | TRBD2 | TRBV5-4 | TGTGCCAGCAGCTTGGATCGGGGCGGGAGATTTGATGAGCAGTTCTTC | CASSLDRGGRFDEQFF
- | TRBJ2-2 | - | TRBV6-6 | TGTGCCAGCAGCCAAAGGGCAGGGAACACCGGGGAGCTGTTTTTT | CASSQRAGNTGELFF
- | TRBJ2-1 | TRBD2 | TRBV19 | TGTGCCAGTAGTACCGCTACTAGCGGGAGAGGCAATGAGCAGTTCTTC | CASSTATSGRGNEQFF
- | TRBJ2-2 | - | TRBV5-1 | TGCGCCAGCAGTTCGGGCCCGAGGGTCGGGGAGCTGTTTTTT | CASSSGPRVGELFF
- | TRBJ2-3 | TRBD1 | TRBV29-1 | TGCAGCACCCGGACAGGGAGTGCCACAGATACGCAGTATTTT | CSTRTGSATDTQYF
- | TRBJ1-2 | - | TRBV7-2 | TGTGCCAGCAGCCCCCCCGGGTCGGGCGGCCCCTATGGCTACACCTTC | CASSPPGSGGPYGYTF
- | TRBJ1-5 | - | TRBV7-2 | TGTGCCAGCAGCCTACAGGGTAATCAGCCCCAGCATTTT | CASSLQGNQPQHF
once | TRBJ1-1 | - | TRBV7-9 | TGTGCCAGCAGCTCACGGACGGTGAACACTGAAGCTTTCTTT | CASSSRTVNTEAFF
- | TRBJ2-3 | - | TRBV5-4 | TGTGCCAGCAGCAAACCTCCGGGAACAGATACGCAGTATTTT | CASSKPPGTDTQYF
- | TRBJ2-3 | TRBD2 | TRBV11-1 | TGTGCCAGCAGCCCGGGTTGGTTTAGCGGGAGGGCAGATACGCAGTATTTT | CASSPGWFSGRADTQYF
- | TRBJ1-1 | - | TRBV13 | TGTGCCAGCAGCTTAGGCCTGGGGGCGAACACTGAAGCTTTCTTT | CASSLGLGANTEAFF
few | TRBJ1-1 | - | TRBV18 | TGTGCCAGCTCACCGGGACAAGCGAACACTGAAGCTTTCTTT | CASSPGQANTEAFF
- | TRBJ2-7 | - | TRBV5-1 | TGCGCCAGCAGGACGGACGGTTCGAGACCCTACGAGCAGTACTTC | CASRTDGSRPYEQYF
- | TRBJ2-2 | - | TRBV4-3 | TGCGCCAGCAGCCCTTACCCGACGAGCACCGGGGAGCTGTTTTTT | CASSPYPTSTGELFF
- | TRBJ2-3 | - | TRBV6-5 | TGTGCCAGCAGTTACTCGGGAGTGGGGCCAGATACGCAGTATTTT | CASSYSGVGPDTQYF
once | TRBJ2-7 | TRBD2 | TRBV6-5 | TGTGCCAGCAGTTACTCGAAAGCGGGATCCTACGAGCAGTACTTC | CASSYSKAGSYEQYF
once | TRBJ1-4 | - | TRBV7-9 | TGTGCCAGCAGCTTAGCGGCTGAAAAACTGTTTTTT | CASSLAAEKLFF
- | TRBJ2-3 | - | TRBV14 | TGTGCCAGCAGCCCTCTGGAGCGGCGTCTAGATACGCAGTATTTT | CASSPLERRLDTQYF
- | TRBJ2-1 | - | TRBV5-1 | TGCGCCAGCAGCTTGGTGGCGGAACCGTACAATGAGCAGTTCTTC | CASSLVAEPYNEQFF